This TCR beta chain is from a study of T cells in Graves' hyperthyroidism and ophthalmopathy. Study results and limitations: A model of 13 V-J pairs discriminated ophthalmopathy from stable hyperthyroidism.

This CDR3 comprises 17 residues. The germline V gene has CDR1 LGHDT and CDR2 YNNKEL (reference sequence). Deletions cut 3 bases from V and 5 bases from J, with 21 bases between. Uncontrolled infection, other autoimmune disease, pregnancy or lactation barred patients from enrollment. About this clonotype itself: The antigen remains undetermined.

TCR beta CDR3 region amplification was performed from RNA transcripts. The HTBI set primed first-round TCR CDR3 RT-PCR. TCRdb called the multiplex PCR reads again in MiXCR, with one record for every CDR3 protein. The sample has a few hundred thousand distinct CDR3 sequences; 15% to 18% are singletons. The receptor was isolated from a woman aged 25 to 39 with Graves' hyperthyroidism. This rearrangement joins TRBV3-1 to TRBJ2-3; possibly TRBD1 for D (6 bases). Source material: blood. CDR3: CASSHGYQGSWRDTQYF. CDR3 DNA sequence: TGTGCCAGCAGCCACGGGTACCAGGGGAGTTGGCGAGATACGCAGTATTTT.